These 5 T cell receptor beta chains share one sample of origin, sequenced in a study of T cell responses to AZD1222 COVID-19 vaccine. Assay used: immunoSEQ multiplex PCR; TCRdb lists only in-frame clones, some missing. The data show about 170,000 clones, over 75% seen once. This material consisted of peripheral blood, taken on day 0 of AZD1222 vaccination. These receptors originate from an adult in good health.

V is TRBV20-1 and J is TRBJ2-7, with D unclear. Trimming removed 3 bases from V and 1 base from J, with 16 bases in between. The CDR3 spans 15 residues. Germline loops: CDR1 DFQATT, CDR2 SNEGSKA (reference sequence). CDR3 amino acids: CSASGTPSRSYEQYF. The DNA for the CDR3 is TGCAGTGCTAGTGGTACGCCGAGTCGGTCCTACGAGCAGTACTTC.

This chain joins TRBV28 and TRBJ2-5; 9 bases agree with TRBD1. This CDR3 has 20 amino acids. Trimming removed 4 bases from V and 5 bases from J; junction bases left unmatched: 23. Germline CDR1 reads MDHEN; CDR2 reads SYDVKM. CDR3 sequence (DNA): TGTGCCAGCAGTTCCAAGCCGGGACAGGGTATCAGATTATGGTCGGAGACCCAGTACTTC. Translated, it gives CASSSKPGQGIRLWSETQYF.

The CDR3 loop reads CASSQVRTSEVETQYF. CDR3 in DNA: TGTGCCAGCAGCCAAGTCCGGACTTCAGAGGTTGAGACCCAGTACTTC. This chain connects TRBV3-1 (or the pseudogene TRBV3-2) to TRBJ2-5, with D perhaps TRBD2 (5 bases). This CDR3 comprises 16 residues. Trimming shortened V by 1 base and J by 5 bases, and 17 bases separated the two germline ends. Germline values: CDR1 LGHDT, CDR2 YNNKEL (reference sequence).

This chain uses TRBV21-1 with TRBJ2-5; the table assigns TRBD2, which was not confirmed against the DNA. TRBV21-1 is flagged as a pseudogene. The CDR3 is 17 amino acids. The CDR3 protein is CASSITGTSGDSETQYF. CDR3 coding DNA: TGTGCCAGCAGCATTACAGGTACTAGCGGGGATAGCGAGACCCAGTACTTC.

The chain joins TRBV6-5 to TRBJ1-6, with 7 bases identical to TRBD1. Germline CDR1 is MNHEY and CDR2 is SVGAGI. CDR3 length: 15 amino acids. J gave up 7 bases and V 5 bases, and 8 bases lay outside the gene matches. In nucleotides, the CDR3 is TGTGCCAGCAGTCTAGACAGGGCTGGAAATTCACCCCTCCACTTT. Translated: CASSLDRAGNSPLHF.